The 23 T cell receptor beta chains below come from one sample, sequenced in a study of cytomegalovirus exposure and HLA in healthy donors. The PCR employed 60 Vbeta primers together with 13 Jbeta primers. Profiled with immunoSEQ multiplex PCR; TCRdb holds only in-frame clones, not every one. The sample has approximately 150,000 clones, 76% seen once. Specimen: PBMCs. The origin of the receptors is a man between 60 and 75 years old in good health and CMV-seronegative.

This sequence joins TRBV15 and TRBJ2-1; 8 positions match TRBD2. V dropped 0 bases and J dropped 8; count of bases not matched to a gene: 3. The CDR3 is made up of 14 amino acids. CDR1 and CDR2 (germline): LNHNV, YYDKDF (reference sequence). Here the CDR3 DNA reads TGTGCCACCAGCAGAGAAAGCGGGAGAGATGAGCAGTTCTTC. The encoded protein is CATSRESGRDEQFF. The variable domain in full, with the rest retrieved from reference TRBV15 and TRBJ2-1, is DAMVIQNPRYQVTQFGKPVTLSCSQTLNHNVMYWYQQKSSQAPKLLFHYYDKDFNNEADTPDNFQSRRPNTSFCFLDIRSPGLGDTAMYLCATSRESGRDEQFFGPGTRLTVL.

CDR3 amino acids: CASSAGQGETQYF. As DNA, the CDR3 is TGTGCCAGCAGCGCAGGACAGGGGGAGACCCAGTACTTC. The rearrangement joins TRBV2 to TRBJ2-5; 9 bases map to TRBD1. From germline, CDR1 is SNHLY and CDR2 FYNNEI. The CDR3 runs 13 residues. V lost 6 bases to trimming and J lost 5 bases; unmatched junction nucleotides: 4.

The genes are TRBV6-6 and TRBJ1-4; 7 positions match TRBD1. This CDR3 contains 16 residues. Germline V lookup: CDR1 MNHNY, CDR2 SVGAGI (reference sequence). The junction had 12 bases not matched to a gene; V was cut back by 6 bases and J by 5 bases. DNA of the CDR3: TGTGCCAGCAGCTCCGGGACAGAAGGGAGAAATGAAAAACTGTTTTTT. It specifies CASSSGTEGRNEKLFF.

This clone was seen a few times. This rearrangement joins TRBV4-3 to TRBJ2-1, with TRBD2 identical over 9 bases. The CDR3 is 15 residues long. V shed 0 bases, J shed 12 bases, and the junction held 9 bases outside the gene matches. Germline V gene lookup returns CDR1 LGHNA and CDR2 YSLEER. The CDR3 DNA reads as TGCGCCAGCAGCCAAGATCCCCGACTAGCGGCCCCGCAGTTCTTC. Encoded protein: CASSQDPRLAAPQFF.

The chain employs TRBV7-2 and TRBJ1-2; the D gene is possibly TRBD1 (5 bases). The CDR3 has 13 amino acids. Germline V gene data show CDR1 as SGHTA and CDR2 as FQGNSA. V shed 5 bases and J shed 8 bases, with 15 bases lying between them. CDR3 coding DNA: TGTGCCAGCAGCCCGGAGGAGGGGCGGGGCTACACCTTC. It yields the protein CASSPEEGRGYTF.

The CDR3 sequence: CASSAGGLEQYF. The DNA of the CDR3 is TGTGCCAGCAGCGCCGGGGGTCTCGAGCAGTACTTC. The chain links TRBV9 to TRBJ2-7, with D possibly being TRBD2 (6 bases). Trimming stripped 3 bases from V and 6 bases from J, with 10 bases between. Germline assignment: CDR1 SGDLS and CDR2 YYNGEE. The CDR3 contains 12 residues.

This chain uses TRBV10-2 with TRBJ2-6; 10 bases agree with TRBD1. V shed 7 bases, J shed 2 bases, and the junction held 8 bases outside the gene matches. This CDR3 contains 17 residues. Germline CDR1 is WSHSY and CDR2 is SAAADI. The CDR3 DNA follows: TGCGCCAGCATCAAGAGCGGGACAGGGGCTGGGGCCAACGTCCTGACTTTC. Translating gives CASIKSGTGAGANVLTF.

CDR3 bases: TGTGCCAGCAGCTTAGGGGGGACAGCTAATGAAAAACTGTTTTTT. It encodes CASSLGGTANEKLFF. The chain recombines TRBV7-2 with TRBJ1-4; the match to TRBD1 covers 7 bases. There are 15 residues in the CDR3. CDR1 and CDR2 (germline): SGHTA, FQGNSA. After removal of 1 base from V and 3 bases from J, the junction contained 2 bases not matched to a gene.

The gene calls are TRBV19 and TRBJ1-4; 8 bases line up with TRBD1. This CDR3 contains 13 residues. V dropped 7 bases and J dropped 10; count of bases not matched to a gene: 8. Germline-derived CDR1 and CDR2 are LNHDA and SQIVND (reference sequence). The CDR3 region has the DNA TGTGCCAGTAAACAGACAGGGGCGGGAAAACTGTTTTTT. Encoded protein: CASKQTGAGKLFF.

CDR3 sequence reads: CASRSGQGSTDTQYF. DNA of the CDR3: TGCGCCAGCAGGTCTGGACAGGGGAGCACAGATACGCAGTATTTT. This sequence joins TRBV5-1 and TRBJ2-3, with TRBD1 matching 9 bases. Germline CDR1 is SGHRS and CDR2 is YFSETQ. V gave up 5 bases and J gave up 0 bases; unmatched junction bases: 4. The CDR3 runs to 15 residues. Based on the CDR3 plus reference TRBV5-1 and TRBJ2-3, the full variable domain is KAGVTQTPRYLIKTRGQQVTLSCSPISGHRSVSWYQQTPGQGLQFLFEYFSETQRNKGNFPGRFSGRQFSNSRSEMNVSTLELGDSALYLCASRSGQGSTDTQYFGPGTRLTVL.

The V and J genes are TRBV11-3 and TRBJ2-1; 8 positions agree with TRBD1. CDR3 length: 14 residues. Trimming cost V 3 bases and J 4 bases; bases outside gene matches: 2. Germline CDR1 SGHNT, CDR2 YENEEA. CDR3 sequence (DNA): TGTGCCAGCAGCTTGACAGGGGTATACAATGAGCAGTTCTTC. Amino acids: CASSLTGVYNEQFF.

Remarks on this clone: This CDR3 is also generated by other DNA sequences in the sample. This sequence joins TRBV7-2 and TRBJ2-5, with D tentatively TRBD1 (5 bases). The CDR3 length is 16 residues. Trimming stripped 1 base from V and 4 bases from J, with 16 bases between. Germline V gene data show CDR1 as SGHTA and CDR2 as FQGNSA. The CDR3 region has the DNA TGTGCCAGCAGCTTAGTGTCAGGGCCGACGGGAGAGACCCAGTACTTC. Translated: CASSLVSGPTGETQYF. The entire variable domain, with the rest obtained from reference TRBV7-2 and TRBJ2-5, is as follows: GAGVSQSPSNKVTEKGKDVELRCDPISGHTALYWYRQSLGQGLEFLIYFQGNSAPDKSGLPSDRFSAERTGGSVSTLTIQRTQQEDSAVYLCASSLVSGPTGETQYFGPGTRLLVL.

With regard to this clone: Within the sample, other DNA sequences also encode this same CDR3. This chain connects TRBV18 to TRBJ1-3, with D hard to call. The germline gives CDR1 KGHSH, CDR2 LQKENI. The V end was cut by 8 bases, the J end by 4 bases, with 18 bases between. This CDR3 has 15 residues. The DNA for the CDR3 is TGTGCCAGCACCCCCCTGACCGGGGAAGGAAACACCATATATTTT. This codes for CASTPLTGEGNTIYF. Full variable domain (outside the CDR3, taken from reference TRBV18 and TRBJ1-3): NAGVMQNPRHLVRRRGQEARLRCSPMKGHSHVYWYRQLPEEGLKFMVYLQKENIIDESGMPKERFSAEFPKEGPSILRIQQVVRGDSAAYFCASTPLTGEGNTIYFGEGSWLTVV.

The chain has TRBV27 and TRBJ1-2; D call uncertain. Trimming stripped 3 bases from V and 3 bases from J, with 11 bases between. Germline assignment: CDR1 MNHEY and CDR2 SMNVEV (reference sequence). This CDR3 region has 14 residues. The CDR3 nucleotides are TGTGCCAGCAGTTTGCTGGCAGGCGACTATGGCTACACCTTC. Its translation is CASSLLAGDYGYTF.

The chain has TRBV27 and TRBJ2-7; weak D call: TRBD2 (6 bases). The V gene lost 3 bases and the J gene lost 5 bases, with 17 bases spanning the gap. Per germline, CDR1 MNHEY and CDR2 SMNVEV (reference sequence). The CDR3 extends over 15 amino acids. This chain's CDR3 is CASSLVTGARDEQYF. The CDR3 DNA follows: TGTGCCAGCAGTTTGGTAACGGGAGCCCGGGACGAGCAGTACTTC.

V gene TRBV14 combines with J gene TRBJ2-1; 8 bases line up with TRBD2. J gave up 7 bases and V 1 base, and 6 bases lay outside the gene matches. Germline CDR1 reads SGHDN; CDR2 reads FVKESK. The CDR3 spans 15 residues. The CDR3 sequence: CASSQGLSGGNEQFF. In nucleotides, the CDR3 is TGTGCCAGCAGCCAAGGTTTAAGCGGGGGAAATGAGCAGTTCTTC. The full variable domain, completed using reference TRBV14 and TRBJ2-1, is EAGVTQFPSHSVIEKGQTVTLRCDPISGHDNLYWYRRVMGKEIKFLLHFVKESKQDESGMPNNRFLAERTGGTYSTLKVQPAELEDSGVYFCASSQGLSGGNEQFFGPGTRLTVL.

The chain uses TRBV10-3 and TRBJ2-7; the match to TRBD1 covers 8 bases. Germline trimming cut 9 bases from V and 1 base from J; bases unmatched to any gene: 8. Germline V gene data show CDR1 as ENHRY and CDR2 as SYGVKD. This CDR3 region has 14 residues. In DNA form, the CDR3 reads TGTGCCATAGGGGGCAGGACAGGGTCCTACGAGCAGTACTTC. It encodes CAIGGRTGSYEQYF.

This clone was picked up one time. The chain recombines TRBV15 with TRBJ2-7, with D hard to call. Germline CDR1 is LNHNV and CDR2 is YYDKDF (reference sequence). This CDR3 is 15 amino acids long. Trimming took 3 bases from V and 0 from J, leaving 12 bases between them. CDR3 DNA: TGTGCCACCAGCAGCCTGGCGGCGAACTCCTACGAGCAGTACTTC. It is translated as CATSSLAANSYEQYF.

This clone was seen only once. DNA of the CDR3: TGTGCCAGCACCCCACTAGCGGGAGGGAGGAATGAGCAGTTCTTC. It encodes CASTPLAGGRNEQFF. The chain employs TRBV6-5 and TRBJ2-1; 13 nucleotides align to TRBD2. Trimming cost V 7 bases and J 7 bases; bases outside gene matches: 7. CDR3 length equals 15 residues. Germline assignment: CDR1 MNHEY and CDR2 SVGAGI.

The chain is built from TRBV29-1 and TRBJ2-5; the D gene is possibly TRBD2 (5 bases). Trimming stripped 4 bases from V and 3 bases from J, with 9 bases between. CDR1 and CDR2 from the germline V gene are SQVTM and ANQGSEA. The CDR3 spans 12 residues. The CDR3, as DNA: TGCAGCGTTGTAAATAGCGAAGAGACCCAGTACTTC. Amino acids: CSVVNSEETQYF.

The rearrangement joins TRBV11-3 to TRBJ2-1; D is perhaps TRBD2 (5 bases). Trimming pared 0 bases from V and 5 bases from J, leaving 5 bases between. CDR3 size: 13 residues. Germline-derived CDR1 and CDR2 are SGHNT and YENEEA. Written as DNA, the CDR3 is TGTGCCAGCAGCTTAGACGGGAACAATGAGCAGTTCTTC. Translated: CASSLDGNNEQFF.

This sequence joins TRBV6-5 and TRBJ1-3, with D unclear. The CDR3 runs to 14 residues. V lost 2 bases, J lost 4 bases, and 9 bases lay in between. CDR1 is MNHEY and CDR2 is SVGAGI in the germline V gene. The CDR3 region is CASSYERAGNTIYF. DNA of the CDR3: TGTGCCAGCAGTTACGAGAGGGCCGGAAACACCATATATTTT.

J is TRBJ2-2 and V is TRBV4-3; 7 nucleotides match TRBD2. Germline values: CDR1 LGHNA, CDR2 YSLEER. The CDR3 consists of 18 residues. V trimming: 1 base; J trimming: 0 bases; junction bases outside the gene matches: 8. The CDR3 DNA follows: TGCGCCAGCAGCCAAGCGGGGCGGGAGCCAACGAACACCGGGGAGCTGTTTTTT. Encoded protein: CASSQAGREPTNTGELFF.